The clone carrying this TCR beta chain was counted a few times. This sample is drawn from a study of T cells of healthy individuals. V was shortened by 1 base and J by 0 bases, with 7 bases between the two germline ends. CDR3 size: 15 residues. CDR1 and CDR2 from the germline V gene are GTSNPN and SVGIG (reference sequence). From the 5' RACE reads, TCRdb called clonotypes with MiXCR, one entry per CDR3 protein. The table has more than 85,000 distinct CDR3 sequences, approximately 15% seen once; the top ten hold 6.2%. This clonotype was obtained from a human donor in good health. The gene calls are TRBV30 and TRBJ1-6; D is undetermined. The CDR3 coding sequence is TGTGCCTGGAGTGCCCAAAGCTCCTATAATTCACCCCTCCACTTT. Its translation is CAWSAQSSYNSPLHF.